This T cell receptor (beta chain) was captured by sequencing in a study of T-cell reconstitution after alpha-beta-depleted transplantation in children. Study-wide results and caveats: Once a year had passed after transplant, T-cell counts and diversity came mostly from newly produced T cells. After transplant, high TCRbeta diversity at day 60 in some patients arose from surviving recipient T cells and thymic progenitors. Alpha-beta T cells about two months after transplant reportedly derived from several hundred expanded graft clones.

Unique molecular identifiers were incorporated during preparation of the TCRbeta library. TCRdb re-derived calls from the PCR reads in MiXCR, one entry per CDR3 protein. The sample yields around 100,000 distinct CDR3 sequences, under 9% seen once. Looked up from germline, CDR1 is MNHEY and CDR2 is SVGAGI. The ends were cut back, 2 bases at V and 6 bases at J, with 9 bases in the middle. This CDR3 contains 13 residues. This clonotype was seen at least ten times. The antigen is undetermined. The sample here was PBMCs, taken before TCRalphabeta/CD19-depleted stem cell transplant. The chain uses TRBV6-5 and TRBJ2-3; D gene ambiguous. This receptor was taken from a boy aged 2 to 10 with acute lymphoblastic leukemia, due to receive a stem cell transplant. In DNA, the CDR3 is TGTGCCAGCAGTTACGGAGAGGATGATACGCAGTATTTT. The encoded protein is CASSYGEDDTQYF.